Listed here are 3 T cell receptor beta chains from one sample, sequenced in a study of CD8 T cells in ankylosing spondylitis. TCRdb called the 5' RACE reads again in MiXCR, with one record for every CDR3 protein. The sample holds under 250,000 distinct CDR3 sequences, approximately 8% seen once. Sequencing input: blood, either unsorted or a sorted T cell fraction (not recorded which). These receptors came from a female donor with ankylosing spondylitis or in good health (not recorded which).

This clonotype was picked up many times. V gene TRBV5-1 combines with J gene TRBJ1-5; D unclear. Per germline, CDR1 SGHRS and CDR2 YFSETQ. The CDR3 covers 16 residues. V dropped 1 base and J dropped 3 bases, with 14 bases sitting between them. The DNA of the CDR3 is TGCGCCAGCAGCTTGACTCGGAGCGGCTACAATCAGCCCCAGCATTTT. It codes for CASSLTRSGYNQPQHF.

This clonotype was observed many times. The chain is built from TRBV7-8 and TRBJ2-5; D gene uncertain. V dropped 5 bases and J dropped 0 bases, with 10 bases sitting between them. The V gene's germline CDR1 is SGHVS and CDR2 FQNEAQ. This CDR3 spans 14 amino acids. This chain's CDR3 is CASSVLSYQETQYF. DNA of the CDR3: TGTGCCAGCAGCGTCCTTAGTTACCAAGAGACCCAGTACTTC. The full variable domain, with the rest looked up from reference TRBV7-8 and TRBJ2-5, is GAGVSQSPRYKVAKRGQDVALRCDPISGHVSLFWYQQALGQGPEFLTYFQNEAQLDKSGLPSDRFFAERPEGSVSTLKIQRTQQEDSAVYLCASSVLSYQETQYFGPGTRLLVL.

This clonotype was counted at least ten times. V and J are TRBV6-1 and TRBJ2-4; 9 bases fit TRBD1. Germline V gene data show CDR1 as MNHNS and CDR2 as SASEGT. The junction had 9 bases not matched to a gene; V was cut back by 6 bases and J by 6 bases. This CDR3 spans 15 amino acids. CDR3: CASSRDRDKLNIQYF. In DNA, the CDR3 is TGTGCCAGCAGCAGGGACAGGGACAAATTAAACATTCAGTACTTC.